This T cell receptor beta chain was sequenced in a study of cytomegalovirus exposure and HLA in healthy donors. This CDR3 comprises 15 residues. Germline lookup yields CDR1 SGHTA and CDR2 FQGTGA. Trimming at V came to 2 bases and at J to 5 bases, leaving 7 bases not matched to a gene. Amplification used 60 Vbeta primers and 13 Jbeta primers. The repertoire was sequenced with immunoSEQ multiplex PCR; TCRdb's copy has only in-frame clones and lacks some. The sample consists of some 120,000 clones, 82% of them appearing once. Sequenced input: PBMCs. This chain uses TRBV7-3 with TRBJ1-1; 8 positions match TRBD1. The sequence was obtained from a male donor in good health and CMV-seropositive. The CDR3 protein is CASSLVGQGRTEAFF. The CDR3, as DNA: TGTGCCAGCAGCTTAGTCGGACAGGGTCGAACTGAAGCTTTCTTT.